These T cell receptor beta chains were read from a single sample in a study of beta chain features in type 1 diabetes. Assay used: immunoSEQ multiplex PCR; TCRdb lists only in-frame clones, some missing. This table has 600,000 to 700,000 clones, around 12% appearing once. The sequenced sample consisted of naive CD4+ T cells from blood. These receptors all stem from a man aged 25-45 years with type 1 diabetes. CDR3s include the opening cysteine and the closing phenylalanine or tryptophan. The order of the fields is CDR3 DNA, CDR3 protein, J gene, V gene, D gene, clone size. A D gene is named only where the DNA matches it firmly. The size field is filled for only some rows; it gives once, few, many or a size class.

TGTGCCAGCAGCCGTGCTTTTGCGGCGGTTGGAACCCAGTACTTC,CASSRAFAAVGTQYF,TRBJ2-5,TRBV7-2,.,few
TGTGCCAGCACCTACCTGGACGGCTATGGCTACACCTTC,CASTYLDGYGYTF,TRBJ1-2,TRBV28,.,.
TGTGCCAGCTCACTGACTAGCGGCAGCACAGATACGCAGTATTTT,CASSLTSGSTDTQYF,TRBJ2-3,TRBV18,TRBD2,.
TGTGCCAGCAGTTCTGCCCCGAGGACCGGGGAGCTGTTTTTT,CASSSAPRTGELFF,TRBJ2-2,TRBV28,.,.
TGTGCCAGCTCACCACCTGGGGTGTGGACTGAAGAGACCCAGTACTTC,CASSPPGVWTEETQYF,TRBJ2-5,TRBV18,.,.
TGTGCCAGCAGTCAAGGGGAGTTGAGGTCTGGGGCCAACGTCCTGACTTTC,CASSQGELRSGANVLTF,TRBJ2-6,TRBV27,.,few
TGTGCCAGCAGTGAGACCACAGATACGCAGTATTTT,CASSETTDTQYF,TRBJ2-3,TRBV6-5,.,few
TGTGCCAGCAGCCCCCGGACTAGCGGGGGGGCCGATGGTGAGACCCAGTACTTC,CASSPRTSGGADGETQYF,TRBJ2-5,TRBV9,TRBD2,.
TGTGCCAGCAGCTTAATCAACAGAATTACCGGGGAGCTGTTTTTT,CASSLINRITGELFF,TRBJ2-2,TRBV7-2,.,few
TGCGCCAGCAGCCAGAGTACGGGCTTTGGTTCACCCCTCCACTTT,CASSQSTGFGSPLHF,TRBJ1-6,TRBV4-3,.,.
TGCAGCGTTGTACAGGGGGCGGGCACCAACGAGCAGTACTTC,CSVVQGAGTNEQYF,TRBJ2-7,TRBV29-1,TRBD1,.
TGTGCCAGCAGCTTATCTCCAGATACGCAGTATTTT,CASSLSPDTQYF,TRBJ2-3,TRBV7-2,.,few
TGTGCCAGCTCACCGGGACAGCCTGGCCCCGGGGAGCTGTTTTTT,CASSPGQPGPGELFF,TRBJ2-2,TRBV18,TRBD1,few
TGTGCCAGCAGTCCTTGGGACCCGGCCTACGAGCAGTACTTC,CASSPWDPAYEQYF,TRBJ2-7,TRBV6-6,.,few
TGTGCCAGCTCACCATGGGAGAACCGTCTCTCCGGGGAGCTGTTTTTT,CASSPWENRLSGELFF,TRBJ2-2,TRBV18,.,.
TGTGCCAGCGGGGGAACAGATACGCAGTATTTT,CASGGTDTQYF,TRBJ2-3,TRBV11-2,.,few
TGTGCCAGCTCCCCTTTCGAGGTAGCCGCAAACAATGAGCAGTTCTTC,CASSPFEVAANNEQFF,TRBJ2-1,TRBV18,.,.
TGTGCCAGCAGTCCCCTGAGGGGTGCCGGGGAGCTGTTTTTT,CASSPLRGAGELFF,TRBJ2-2,TRBV7-2,.,.
TGCGCCAGCAGCTTGGCCCAACCAGGCGAGACCCAGTACTTC,CASSLAQPGETQYF,TRBJ2-5,TRBV5-1,.,.
TGCGCCAGCAGCGGTATCAGGGGCCAAGACCCCTACGAGCAGTACTTC,CASSGIRGQDPYEQYF,TRBJ2-7,TRBV5-1,.,.
TGTGCCAGCACCTCCTCGAGGATGGCTTTCTTT,CASTSSRMAFF,TRBJ1-1,TRBV6-6,.,.
TGTGCCAGCAGCCTGGAGGCAACTAATGAAAAACTGTTTTTT,CASSLEATNEKLFF,TRBJ1-4,TRBV7-2,.,.
TGTGCCAGCAGCTTGGGGACGGGGCCCTACGAGCAGTACTTC,CASSLGTGPYEQYF,TRBJ2-7,TRBV5-8,.,.
TGTGCCAGCAGTGGGGGCCCCGGGACAGGGAAGGGAGATTCACCCCTCCACTTT,CASSGGPGTGKGDSPLHF,TRBJ1-6,TRBV25-1,TRBD1,.
TGTGCCAGCAACGTTGGAGGAATCCAAGGGGCTAACTATGGCTACACCTTC,CASNVGGIQGANYGYTF,TRBJ1-2,TRBV7-2,.,few
TGCGCCAGCAGCCAAGATCAGTACGGGAACACTGAAGCTTTCTTT,CASSQDQYGNTEAFF,TRBJ1-1,TRBV4-3,.,.
TGTGCCAGCAGTTCCGCAGACAGGGGGCCCTACAATGAGCAGTTCTTC,CASSSADRGPYNEQFF,TRBJ2-1,TRBV6-6,TRBD1,few
TGTGCCAGCAGCCGAGGACCCGGGACAGGGAATGAAAAACTGTTTTTT,CASSRGPGTGNEKLFF,TRBJ1-4,TRBV13,TRBD1,.
TGTGCCAGCAGTTTCCTGACAGGGGGCAATTCACCCCTCCACTTT,CASSFLTGGNSPLHF,TRBJ1-6,TRBV27,TRBD1,.
TGTGCCAGTAGCAGGGACAATCAGCCCCAGCATTTT,CASSRDNQPQHF,TRBJ1-5,TRBV15,.,few
TGTGCCAGCAGACCCATCGGGACAGGGGGCCATGAGCAGTTCTTC,CASRPIGTGGHEQFF,TRBJ2-1,TRBV27,TRBD1,few
TGTGCCAGCAGCTTAGAGCGGACTAATAATGAGCAGTTCTTC,CASSLERTNNEQFF,TRBJ2-1,TRBV7-2,.,few
TGTGCCAGCAGCTTGATCGCAGGGGGCATGAATTCACCCCTCCACTTT,CASSLIAGGMNSPLHF,TRBJ1-6,TRBV5-4,TRBD1,.
TGCGCCAGCAGCCGTCAGGGGAATGAGCAGTTCTTC,CASSRQGNEQFF,TRBJ2-1,TRBV4-3,.,few
TGTGCCAGCAGCTTAGAGCAGGGTACCAAGCAGTTCTTC,CASSLEQGTKQFF,TRBJ2-1,TRBV7-2,.,.
TGTGCCAGCTCACCTTCAACAGGGGACCAAGAGACCCAGTACTTC,CASSPSTGDQETQYF,TRBJ2-5,TRBV18,TRBD1,few
TGTGCCACGGGACAGGGCCCAGTCTCTGGGGCCAACGTCCTGACTTTC,CATGQGPVSGANVLTF,TRBJ2-6,TRBV5-4,TRBD1,.
TGTGCCAGCAGTTTTCTGGGACAAGAGACCCAGTACTTC,CASSFLGQETQYF,TRBJ2-5,TRBV28,.,.
TGTGCCAGCAGCCCCGGAGGAGGATCCGGTACGCAGTATTTT,CASSPGGGSGTQYF,TRBJ2-3,TRBV7-2,.,few
TGTGCCAGCTCACCATCGGACGTTAATGGCTACACCTTC,CASSPSDVNGYTF,TRBJ1-2,TRBV18,.,.
TGTGCCAGCAGTTACTCGGAAGGCGCAGGCTACACCTTC,CASSYSEGAGYTF,TRBJ1-2,TRBV6-6,.,few
TGTGCCAGCAGCGTAAAACTCAGGGACAGGGAAAACGGGGAGCTGTTTTTT,CASSVKLRDRENGELFF,TRBJ2-2,TRBV9,TRBD1,.
TGTGCCAGCAGCCAGCAAAGGGGAGCTAACTATGGCTACACCTTC,CASSQQRGANYGYTF,TRBJ1-2,TRBV4-2,.,.
TGTGCCAGCAGTACTCAGACTAGCGGACAAGAGACCCAGTACTTC,CASSTQTSGQETQYF,TRBJ2-5,TRBV2,TRBD2,few
TGCGCCAGCAGCCAAGTTACGGGACAGGGGAACGATGAGCAGTTCTTC,CASSQVTGQGNDEQFF,TRBJ2-1,TRBV4-3,TRBD1,.
TGTGCCAGCAGCGCTGGACAGGGGAACTATGGTGGCTACACCTTC,CASSAGQGNYGGYTF,TRBJ1-2,TRBV7-2,TRBD1,.
TGTGCCAGCAGCGGGGGACAGGGCTACGAGCAGTACTTC,CASSGGQGYEQYF,TRBJ2-7,TRBV9,TRBD1,few
TGTGCCTGGAGTGTGACAGGGAGCTCCTACGAGCAGTACTTC,CAWSVTGSSYEQYF,TRBJ2-7,TRBV30,TRBD1,.
TGTGCCAGCAGTTTTCGACAGGGTGATCAGCCCCAGCATTTT,CASSFRQGDQPQHF,TRBJ1-5,TRBV27,TRBD1,few
TGTGCCATCAGGGGACTAGAGGAGACCCAGTACTTC,CAIRGLEETQYF,TRBJ2-5,TRBV10-3,TRBD2,.
TGTGCCAGCAGCTTAGCAGGGACTAATGAAAAACTGTTTTTT,CASSLAGTNEKLFF,TRBJ1-4,TRBV7-9,.,few
TGTGCCAGCAGCGTAGCTATAGGAGCTGAAAATTCACCCCTCCACTTT,CASSVAIGAENSPLHF,TRBJ1-6,TRBV9,.,few